This TCR beta chain was identified in a study of OX40 agonist ivuxolimab in advanced cancers. About the research overall: Among those enrolled, mean age was about 60 years (range roughly 23 to 90) and roughly 84% were male.

Profiling relied on immunoSEQ multiplex PCR, and the TCRdb table lists in-frame clones only, not all of them. Here the sample spans fewer than 40,000 clones, approximately 89% being singletons. As concerns this clone: Its antigen remains unknown.

Points from the study as a whole: Both CD4+ and CD8+ T cell populations in blood had undergone clonal expansion by week 6 at 0.1 to 3.0 mg/kg. On average, CD8+ T cells showed a greater number of expanded clones than CD4+.

V was trimmed by 1 base and J by 3 bases, leaving 9 bases between them. Germline CDR1 is LNHNV and CDR2 is YYDKDF (reference sequence). The CDR3 covers 15 residues. This chain connects TRBV15 to TRBJ1-4; no firm D call. This clonotype was sampled from an adult with an advanced solid tumor such as melanoma, head and neck, liver or kidney cancer. The starting material was CD4+ or CD8+ T cells sorted from blood, obtained in a trial of the OX40 agonist ivuxolimab. The CDR3 spells CATSRAQRANEKLFF. CDR3 DNA: TGTGCCACCAGCAGAGCTCAGAGAGCTAATGAAAAACTGTTTTTT.